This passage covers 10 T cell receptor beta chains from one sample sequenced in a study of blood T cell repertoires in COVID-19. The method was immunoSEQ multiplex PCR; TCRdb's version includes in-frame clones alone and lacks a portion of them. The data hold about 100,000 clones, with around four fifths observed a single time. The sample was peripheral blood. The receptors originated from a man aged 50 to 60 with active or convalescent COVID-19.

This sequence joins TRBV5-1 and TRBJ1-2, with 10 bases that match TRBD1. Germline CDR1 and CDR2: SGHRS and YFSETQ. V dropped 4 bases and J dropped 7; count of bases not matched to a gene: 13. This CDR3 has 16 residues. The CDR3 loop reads CASSKDRDRGLGGYTF. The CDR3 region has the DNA TGCGCCAGCAGCAAGGACCGGGACAGGGGATTAGGTGGCTACACCTTC.

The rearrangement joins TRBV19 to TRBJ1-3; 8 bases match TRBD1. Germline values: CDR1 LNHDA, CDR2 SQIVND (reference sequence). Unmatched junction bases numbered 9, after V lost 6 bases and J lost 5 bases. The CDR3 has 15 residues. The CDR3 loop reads CASSVDREQRNTIYF. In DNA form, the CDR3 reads TGTGCCAGTAGCGTGGACAGGGAGCAGAGAAACACCATATATTTT.

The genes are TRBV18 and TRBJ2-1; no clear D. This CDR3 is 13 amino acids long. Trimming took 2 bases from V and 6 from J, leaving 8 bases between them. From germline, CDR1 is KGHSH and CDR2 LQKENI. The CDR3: CASSPGQANEQFF. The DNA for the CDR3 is TGTGCCAGCTCACCAGGGCAGGCCAATGAGCAGTTCTTC. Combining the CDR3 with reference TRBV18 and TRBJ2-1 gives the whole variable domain NAGVMQNPRHLVRRRGQEARLRCSPMKGHSHVYWYRQLPEEGLKFMVYLQKENIIDESGMPKERFSAEFPKEGPSILRIQQVVRGDSAAYFCASSPGQANEQFFGPGTRLTVL.

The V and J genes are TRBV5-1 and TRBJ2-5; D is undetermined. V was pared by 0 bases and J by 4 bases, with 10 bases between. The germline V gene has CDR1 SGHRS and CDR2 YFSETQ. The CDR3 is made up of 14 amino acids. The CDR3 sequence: CASSLAWARETQYF. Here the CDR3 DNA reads TGCGCCAGCAGCTTGGCGTGGGCACGAGAGACCCAGTACTTC.

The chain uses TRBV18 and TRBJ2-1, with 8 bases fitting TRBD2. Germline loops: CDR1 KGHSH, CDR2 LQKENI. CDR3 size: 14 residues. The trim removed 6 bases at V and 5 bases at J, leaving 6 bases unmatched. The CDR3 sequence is CASSRGLGNNEQFF. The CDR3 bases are TGTGCCAGCTCCCGGGGACTAGGGAACAATGAGCAGTTCTTC.

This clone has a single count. The CDR3 coding sequence is TGTGCCAGCAGCTTAGCTTCTAGCGGGAGATACTACGAGCAGTACTTC. Translating gives CASSLASSGRYYEQYF. The rearrangement joins TRBV11-2 to TRBJ2-7; 10 nucleotides align to TRBD2. The V gene's germline CDR1 is SGHAT and CDR2 FQNNGV. The CDR3 runs to 16 residues. V was pared by 1 base and J by 3 bases, with 6 bases of the junction left unmatched.

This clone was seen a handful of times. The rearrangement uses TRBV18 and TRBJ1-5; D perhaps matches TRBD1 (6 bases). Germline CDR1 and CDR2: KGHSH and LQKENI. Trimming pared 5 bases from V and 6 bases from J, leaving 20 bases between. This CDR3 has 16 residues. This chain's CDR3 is CASSIGFRDNTQPQHF. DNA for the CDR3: TGTGCCAGCTCAATCGGTTTTAGGGACAATACTCAGCCCCAGCATTTT.

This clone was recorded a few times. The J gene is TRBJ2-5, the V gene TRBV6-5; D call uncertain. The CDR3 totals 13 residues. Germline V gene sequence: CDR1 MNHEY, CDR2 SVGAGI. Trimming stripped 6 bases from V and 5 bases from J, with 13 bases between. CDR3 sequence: CASSEVAHETQYF. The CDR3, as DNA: TGTGCCAGCAGCGAGGTGGCCCACGAGACCCAGTACTTC.

The CDR3 DNA is TGTGCCAGTAGTATTGGGGCAGCCTATAGCAATCAGCCCCAGCATTTT. Protein: CASSIGAAYSNQPQHF. The J gene is TRBJ1-5, the V gene TRBV19; perhaps TRBD1 as D (5 bases). V was clipped by 3 bases and J by 0 bases, with 12 bases between them. The CDR3 runs to 16 residues. Germline V gene data show CDR1 as LNHDA and CDR2 as SQIVND (reference sequence).

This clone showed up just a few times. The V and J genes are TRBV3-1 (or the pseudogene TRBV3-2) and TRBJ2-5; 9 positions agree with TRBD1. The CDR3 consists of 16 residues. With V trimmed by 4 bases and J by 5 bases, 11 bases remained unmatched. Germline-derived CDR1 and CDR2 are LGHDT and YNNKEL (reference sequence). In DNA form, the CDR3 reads TGTGCCAGCAGCCTTCGTCCGGGACAGGGACCGGAGACCCAGTACTTC. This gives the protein CASSLRPGQGPETQYF.